This passage covers 29 T cell receptor beta chains from one sample sequenced in a study of vaccination effects on CD4 cells after COVID-19. For these TCRs, the target antigens are not known. Under the ViraFEST assay, PBMC were stimulated with viral peptide pools so that antigen-specific CD4+ T cells expanded. Sequencing was performed afterwards. A 10-day culture period preceded the isolation of CD4+ T cells. It was between March and December 2020 that the person had a SARS-CoV-2 infection confirmed by PCR. The data were produced by immunoSEQ multiplex PCR, yet TCRdb's version contains in-frame clones alone and is incomplete. The table has more than 45,000 clones, more than 75% seen once. This material consisted of CD4+ T cells from PBMCs cultured with HIV peptides, taken before COVID-19 vaccination. Subset denoted: HIV-1 Nef peptide pool negative control/reference culture. These receptors came from a human donor who had a prior SARS-CoV-2 infection.

V is TRBV27 and J is TRBJ1-1, with a tentative D call TRBD1 (5 bases). CDR3 length: 14 residues. The V and J ends lost 2 bases and 4 bases respectively, with 11 bases between them. Germline lookup yields CDR1 MNHEY and CDR2 SMNVEV (reference sequence). The CDR3 DNA reads TGTGCCAGCAGTTTAATGGGGGGGGTCACTGAAGCTTTCTTT. Translation gives CASSLMGGVTEAFF.

In this sample, this clone turned up once. This chain joins TRBV21-1 and TRBJ2-5; the D segment call TRBD1 is taken from the table without a DNA check. TRBV21-1 is a pseudogene locus. CDR3 length: 15 residues. CDR3 sequence (DNA): TGTGCCAGCAGCAAAAGGCAGGGGCGGTCAGAGACCCAGTACTTC. Its translation: CASSKRQGRSETQYF.

The chain carries TRBV5-1 and TRBJ2-6; the D call may be TRBD1 or TRBD2 (5 bases each). Germline values: CDR1 SGHRS, CDR2 YFSETQ. Trimming took off 5 bases at V and 0 bases at J, with 9 bases between the two ends. The CDR3 is 15 amino acids. The CDR3 protein is CASRPGASGANVLTF. CDR3 DNA sequence: TGCGCCAGCAGGCCCGGGGCCTCTGGGGCCAACGTCCTGACTTTC.

This clone was observed a single time. The chain employs TRBV24-1 and TRBJ1-5, with 9 positions matching TRBD1. The junction had 6 bases not matched to a gene; V was cut back by 4 bases and J by 3 bases. The length of the CDR3 is 16 residues. From germline, CDR1 is KGHDR and CDR2 SFDVKD. The CDR3 DNA follows: TGTGCCACCAGTGAGGCGGGACAGGGTTCCAATCAGCCCCAGCATTTT. Protein product: CATSEAGQGSNQPQHF.

This clone was seen only once. The gene calls are TRBV10-3 and TRBJ2-7; 8 bases map to TRBD1. This CDR3 has 14 residues. Germline V lookup: CDR1 ENHRY, CDR2 SYGVKD. Losses at the gene ends were 5 bases for V and 7 bases for J; bases not matched to a gene: 10. The CDR3 protein is CAISPGQVVLEQYF. CDR3 bases: TGTGCCATCAGTCCGGGACAGGTGGTTTTGGAGCAGTACTTC.

V gene TRBV6-5 combines with J gene TRBJ2-7; D remains unclear. Germline CDR1 is MNHEY and CDR2 is SVGAGI. V lost 2 bases, J lost 0 bases, and 11 bases lay in between. CDR3 size: 15 residues. CDR3 residues: CASSYPARHSYEQYF. The CDR3, as DNA: TGTGCCAGCAGTTACCCGGCCCGACACTCCTACGAGCAGTACTTC.

The genes are TRBV2 and TRBJ2-2, with D possibly being TRBD2 (7 bases). Trimming removed 3 bases at V and 2 bases at J, with 10 bases between. Germline-derived CDR1 and CDR2 are SNHLY and FYNNEI. The CDR3 totals 15 residues. The CDR3 region is CASSDGGHNTGELFF. The DNA for the CDR3 is TGTGCCAGCAGTGACGGGGGGCATAACACCGGGGAGCTGTTTTTT.

The V and J genes are TRBV19 and TRBJ2-7; no firm D call. CDR3 length equals 13 residues. The germline CDR1 and CDR2 sequences are LNHDA and SQIVND (reference sequence). V gave up 4 bases and J gave up 2 bases, with 9 bases separating them. This CDR3 reads CASSRSGTYEQYF. In nucleotides, the CDR3 is TGTGCCAGTAGTAGGTCAGGTACCTACGAGCAGTACTTC. Full variable domain (rest looked up from reference TRBV19 and TRBJ2-7): DGGITQSPKYLFRKEGQNVTLSCEQNLNHDAMYWYRQDPGQGLRLIYYSQIVNDFQKGDIAEGYSVSREKKESFPLTVTSAQKNPTAFYLCASSRSGTYEQYFGPGTRLTVT.

The J gene is TRBJ2-3, the V gene TRBV29-1; the D gene is possibly TRBD1 (5 bases). The V gene's germline CDR1 is SQVTM and CDR2 ANQGSEA. V lost 1 base to trimming and J lost 0 bases, with 8 bases between them. This CDR3 is built from 14 residues. CDR3 sequence: CSVEAGPSTDTQYF. Written as DNA, the CDR3 is TGCAGCGTTGAAGCAGGGCCTAGCACAGATACGCAGTATTTT.

V and J are TRBV24-1 and TRBJ2-7; a possible D gene is TRBD1 (5 bases). Germline CDR1 is KGHDR and CDR2 is SFDVKD. The V gene lost 3 bases and the J gene lost 5 bases, with 19 bases spanning the gap. The CDR3 is 16 residues long. DNA for the CDR3: TGTGCCACCAGTGATCCACGCGGTAGGGGAACCAACGAGCAGTACTTC. Its protein product is CATSDPRGRGTNEQYF.

Comments on this clone: This sample also contains other DNA sequences that code for the same CDR3. The V call is TRBV7-2, the J call TRBJ1-5; TRBD1 is a possible D gene (6 bases). From germline, CDR1 is SGHTA and CDR2 FQGNSA. Deletions cut 2 bases from V and 5 bases from J, with 7 bases between. The CDR3 totals 13 residues. DNA of the CDR3: TGTGCCAGCAGCTTAAACAGGGATCAGCCCCAGCATTTT. Translation gives CASSLNRDQPQHF. Drawing the rest from reference TRBV7-2 and TRBJ1-5, the complete variable domain is GAGVSQSPSNKVTEKGKDVELRCDPISGHTALYWYRQSLGQGLEFLIYFQGNSAPDKSGLPSDRFSAERTGGSVSTLTIQRTQQEDSAVYLCASSLNRDQPQHFGDGTRLSIL.

V usage is TRBV13 and J usage is TRBJ2-1; 12 bases are a match to TRBD2. Unmatched junction bases numbered 8, after V lost 5 bases and J lost 0 bases. The CDR3 has 18 residues. CDR1 PRHDT and CDR2 FYEKMQ come from the germline V gene (reference sequence). The CDR3 reads CASSRGLAGFSSYNEQFF. As DNA, the CDR3 is TGTGCCAGCAGCCGCGGACTAGCGGGGTTTAGCTCCTACAATGAGCAGTTCTTC.

The chain carries TRBV3-1 (or the pseudogene TRBV3-2) and TRBJ2-1, with D perhaps given as TRBD1 or TRBD2 (5 bases each). Deletions cut 0 bases from V and 9 bases from J, with 24 bases between. Germline values: CDR1 LGHDT, CDR2 YNNKEL (reference sequence). The CDR3 loop spans 18 amino acids. The DNA of the CDR3 is TGTGCCAGCAGCCAAGAGAGGGTCACGAGGGGCTGTTCTGGTGAGCAGTTCTTC. As protein: CASSQERVTRGCSGEQFF.

The chain couples TRBV9 to TRBJ2-7; perhaps TRBD1 as D (6 bases). Germline-derived CDR1 and CDR2 are SGDLS and YYNGEE. This CDR3 has 18 amino acids. V was trimmed by 2 bases and J by 0 bases, leaving 21 bases between them. CDR3 region: CASSVGVPTTGISYEQYF. The CDR3 DNA reads as TGTGCCAGCAGCGTCGGGGTCCCCACGACAGGAATCTCCTACGAGCAGTACTTC.

This clone has a handful of counts. CDR3 protein: CASSLSGNGIEQFF. The CDR3 DNA reads as TGTGCCAGCAGCTTGAGCGGGAATGGGATTGAGCAGTTCTTC. This chain links TRBV7-9 with TRBJ2-1; 7 bases agree with TRBD2. J gave up 9 bases and V 3 bases, and 8 bases lay outside the gene matches. The germline V gene has CDR1 SEHNR and CDR2 FQNEAQ (reference sequence). The CDR3 sequence is 14 residues long.

The J gene is TRBJ1-3, the V gene TRBV6-5; D is ambiguous. The CDR3 runs to 14 residues. Deletions cut 7 bases from V and 4 bases from J, with 14 bases between. The germline V gene has CDR1 MNHEY and CDR2 SVGAGI. CDR3 region: CASKQKFGGNTIYF. The CDR3 region has the DNA TGTGCCAGCAAACAAAAATTTGGCGGAAACACCATATATTTT.

The rearrangement uses TRBV10-3 and TRBJ1-2; D is perhaps TRBD1 (6 bases). Germline CDR1 is ENHRY and CDR2 is SYGVKD. This CDR3 is 15 amino acids long. V was shortened by 5 bases and J by 2 bases, with 15 bases between the two germline ends. CDR3 coding DNA: TGTGCCATCAGTAAAACACAGGGCCTCAACTATGGCTACACCTTC. This gives the protein CAISKTQGLNYGYTF.

The chain joins TRBV4-1 to TRBJ2-7; D possibly corresponds to TRBD1 (5 bases). Trimming took off 4 bases at V and 3 bases at J, with 16 bases between the two ends. The CDR3 contains 15 residues. CDR1 is MGHRA and CDR2 is YSYEKL in the germline V gene. The CDR3 DNA reads TGCGCCAGCAGCCCCGAGTGGGGCAGTTTCTACGAGCAGTACTTC. It yields the protein CASSPEWGSFYEQYF.

This clone occurred a few times. The chain is built from TRBV7-2 and TRBJ2-1, with TRBD1 identical over 10 bases. CDR3 size: 13 residues. V trimming: 5 bases; J trimming: 9 bases; junction bases outside the gene matches: 4. Germline V gene lookup returns CDR1 SGHTA and CDR2 FQGNSA. The CDR3 nucleotides are TGTGCCAGCAGCCGGGACAGGGGCGGTGAGCAGTTCTTC. Translation: CASSRDRGGEQFF.

The V call is TRBV12-3 or TRBV12-4, the J call TRBJ2-3; no reliable D call. Trimming cost V 5 bases and J 5 bases, with 8 bases left between them. CDR3 length: 12 residues. CDR3 coding DNA: TGTGCCAGCAGTCTCGTTAGAGATACGCAGTATTTT. It specifies CASSLVRDTQYF.

The chain uses TRBV19 and TRBJ1-5; 7 bases match TRBD1. The J segment lost 6 bases and the V segment lost 5 bases, leaving 7 bases of the junction unmatched. The germline V gene has CDR1 LNHDA and CDR2 SQIVND (reference sequence). The CDR3 runs 14 residues. Here the CDR3 reads CASSRQGGGQPQHF. The CDR3, as DNA: TGTGCCAGTAGTCGACAGGGAGGCGGTCAGCCCCAGCATTTT. Complete variable domain (other parts from reference TRBV19 and TRBJ1-5): DGGITQSPKYLFRKEGQNVTLSCEQNLNHDAMYWYRQDPGQGLRLIYYSQIVNDFQKGDIAEGYSVSREKKESFPLTVTSAQKNPTAFYLCASSRQGGGQPQHFGDGTRLSIL.

This rearrangement joins TRBV4-3 to TRBJ1-6, with TRBD1 matching over 7 bases. The V and J ends lost 2 bases and 5 bases, in that order; junction bases with no gene match: 9. This CDR3 is built from 17 residues. The V gene's germline CDR1 is LGHNA and CDR2 YSLEER. CDR3 loop: CASSQLSGTENNSPLHF. The CDR3 DNA follows: TGCGCCAGCAGCCAACTATCCGGGACAGAAAATAATTCACCCCTCCACTTT.

V and J are TRBV2 and TRBJ2-1; D is unclear. The CDR3 extends over 14 amino acids. CDR1 is SNHLY and CDR2 is FYNNEI in the germline V gene. Deletions cut 5 bases from V and 2 bases from J, with 10 bases between. This CDR3 is CASSPSKTYNEQFF. CDR3 in DNA: TGTGCCAGCAGTCCCTCTAAAACCTACAATGAGCAGTTCTTC.

The chain recombines TRBV7-9 with TRBJ1-1; D is uncertain. Germline CDR1 SEHNR, CDR2 FQNEAQ (reference sequence). This CDR3 spans 15 amino acids. V lost 1 base to trimming and J lost 1 base, with 10 bases between them. As DNA, the CDR3 is TGTGCCAGCAGCTTAGGAAGGGCGGGGAACACTGAAGCTTTCTTT. Translation: CASSLGRAGNTEAFF.

The chain recombines TRBV5-4 with TRBJ2-1; 7 positions match TRBD2. In germline, CDR1 is SGHNT, CDR2 YYREEE (reference sequence). After removal of 4 bases from V and 5 bases from J, the junction contained 6 bases not matched to a gene. The CDR3 loop spans 14 amino acids. The CDR3 DNA sequence: TGTGCCAGCAGCGTGCGGGGGTCCCACAATGAGCAGTTCTTC. Translation gives CASSVRGSHNEQFF.

The V gene is TRBV24-1, the J gene TRBJ2-3; D is unresolved. The CDR3 has 13 amino acids. Trimming cost V 2 bases and J 6 bases, with 8 bases left between them. Germline V CDR1 and CDR2: KGHDR, SFDVKD. This CDR3 reads CATSDYTADTQYF. The CDR3 DNA follows: TGTGCCACCAGTGATTACACAGCTGATACGCAGTATTTT.

CDR3 amino acids: CAWRGRENTEAFF. The CDR3 nucleotides read TGTGCCTGGAGAGGTCGGGAGAACACTGAAGCTTTCTTT. This rearrangement joins TRBV30 to TRBJ1-1; D is unclear. Trimming took off 3 bases at V and 1 base at J, with 9 bases between the two ends. There are 13 residues in the CDR3. Germline V gene lookup returns CDR1 GTSNPN and CDR2 SVGIG (reference sequence).

The chain uses TRBV4-1 and TRBJ2-1; 9 nucleotides line up with TRBD1. The J segment lost 15 bases and the V segment lost 4 bases, leaving 13 bases of the junction unmatched. Per germline, CDR1 MGHRA and CDR2 YSYEKL. This CDR3 contains 14 residues. The CDR3 bases are TGCGCCAGCAGCCTGGATGATACAGGGGGCCTGCGGTTCTTC. This translates into CASSLDDTGGLRFF.

The J gene is TRBJ1-2, the V gene TRBV11-3; D is possibly TRBD1 (5 bases). The CDR3 runs 14 residues. From germline, CDR1 is SGHNT and CDR2 YENEEA. V lost 5 bases and J lost 4, with 14 bases in between. CDR3 nucleotides: TGTGCCAGCAGCCCCTCAAGGGGAACCTATGGCTACACCTTC. Translated, it gives CASSPSRGTYGYTF.